Each of the 12 T cell receptor beta chains below was sequenced from the same sample in a study of immune evolution from preneoplasia to lung adenocarcinoma. Generated by immunoSEQ multiplex PCR, the TCRdb table keeps only in-frame clones and is missing some. The sample lists under 6,500 clones, approximately 82% occurring once. Sequences were obtained from FFPE minimally invasive lung adenocarcinoma tissue. These receptors were collected from a person aged 55-80 years with lung adenocarcinoma.

The chain carries TRBV6-5 and TRBJ2-2; possible D gene TRBD1, 5 bases. CDR3 length equals 15 residues. Trimming left V 2 bases short and J 1 base short, with 8 bases between. Per germline, CDR1 MNHEY and CDR2 SVGAGI. This chain's CDR3 is CASSYVTGNTGELFF. CDR3 in DNA: TGTGCCAGCAGTTACGTTACAGGGAACACCGGGGAGCTGTTTTTT.

The J gene is TRBJ2-7, the V gene TRBV11-2, with TRBD1 as a possible D gene (5 bases). The CDR3 sequence is 17 residues long. Trimming removed 5 bases at V and 0 bases at J, with 20 bases between. Looked up from germline, CDR1 is SGHAT and CDR2 is FQNNGV. The CDR3 region has the DNA TGTGCCAGCAGCCTAATAAAAGGACAAAGATCCTCCTACGAGCAGTACTTC. Protein product: CASSLIKGQRSSYEQYF.

The chain joins TRBV19 to TRBJ2-5, with D possibly being TRBD1 or TRBD2 (5 bases each). The J call is in doubt because the DNA end fits TRBJ2-7 better. Germline V gives CDR1 LNHDA, CDR2 SQIVND (reference sequence). The CDR3 sequence is 14 residues long. The CDR3 DNA follows: TGTGCCAGTAGTAGGGACCAAAGCTCCTACGAGCAGTACTTC. Its translation is CASSRDQSSYEQYF.

The V gene is TRBV6-6, the J gene TRBJ1-3; D gene uncertain. V lost 8 bases and J lost 6, with 11 bases in between. The CDR3 has 12 residues. The germline gives CDR1 MNHNY, CDR2 SVGAGI (reference sequence). This chain's CDR3 is CASSLSANTIYF. DNA of the CDR3: TGTGCCAGCTCTCTTAGCGCAAACACCATATATTTT.

The chain has TRBV7-2 and TRBJ2-3; 9 nucleotides agree with TRBD2. This CDR3 region has 15 residues. With V trimmed by 5 bases and J by 6 bases, 9 bases remained unmatched. Per germline, CDR1 SGHTA and CDR2 FQGNSA. CDR3: CASSLRGGGEDTQYF. DNA for the CDR3: TGTGCCAGCAGCCTCAGGGGCGGGGGGGAGGATACGCAGTATTTT.

The chain has TRBV5-1 and TRBJ2-1, with D possibly being TRBD1 or TRBD2 (5 bases each). This CDR3 has 15 amino acids. Looked up from germline, CDR1 is SGHRS and CDR2 is YFSETQ. V lost 7 bases and J lost 1, with 15 bases in between. In nucleotides, the CDR3 is TGCGCCAGCCAGCCAGGCGAGGGGTCCTACAATGAGCAGTTCTTC. Protein sequence: CASQPGEGSYNEQFF.

This clone occurred a few times. J is TRBJ1-6 and V is TRBV30, with TRBD1 identical over 7 bases. V lost 8 bases, J lost 6 bases, and 4 bases stayed unmatched. This CDR3 is built from 12 residues. Germline CDR1 GTSNPN, CDR2 SVGIG (reference sequence). CDR3 sequence: CAGDRINSPLHF. The CDR3 DNA sequence: TGTGCCGGGGACAGAATTAATTCACCCCTCCACTTT.

V usage is TRBV7-2 and J usage is TRBJ2-5, with TRBD2 as a possible D gene (7 bases). Looked up from germline, CDR1 is SGHTA and CDR2 is FQGNSA. Trimming removed 2 bases from V and 2 bases from J, with 15 bases in between. The CDR3 totals 16 residues. The CDR3 bases are TGTGCCAGCAGCTTATCGGGGGGCCTCGGGCAAGAGACCCAGTACTTC. It specifies CASSLSGGLGQETQYF.

The chain combines TRBV6-1 with TRBJ1-6, with D perhaps TRBD1 (5 bases). CDR1 is MNHNS, CDR2 SASEGT, per germline. The CDR3 has 14 amino acids. Trimming left V 10 bases short and J 4 bases short, with 14 bases between. CDR3 DNA sequence: TGTGCCACTGGGGCCGGTCCTTATAATTCACCCCTCCACTTT. Amino acid sequence: CATGAGPYNSPLHF.

V is TRBV7-3 and J is TRBJ2-5; 11 positions match TRBD2. Germline CDR1 is SGHTA and CDR2 is FQGTGA. V gave up 5 bases and J gave up 5 bases; unmatched junction bases: 7. The CDR3 sequence is 15 residues long. CDR3 coding DNA: TGTGCCAGCAGCCTCATAGCGGGAGGGCTGGAGACCCAGTACTTC. Its protein is CASSLIAGGLETQYF.

This clone was counted a single time. J is TRBJ2-5 and V is TRBV11-2; TRBD2 aligns across 8 bases. The CDR3 extends over 15 amino acids. The ends lost 3 bases at V and 6 bases at J; junction bases unmatched: 9. Looked up from germline, CDR1 is SGHAT and CDR2 is FQNNGV. The CDR3 region is CASSLVTGGRKTQYF. The CDR3 bases are TGTGCCAGCAGCTTGGTTACGGGGGGGCGGAAGACCCAGTACTTC.

This clone was seen a handful of times. The chain uses TRBV18 and TRBJ1-1; a weak D match, TRBD1 (6 bases). The germline V gene encodes CDR1 KGHSH and CDR2 LQKENI. The ends were cut back, 3 bases at V and 1 base at J, with 12 bases in the middle. The CDR3 totals 15 residues. CDR3 sequence: CASSPQIQGNTEAFF. CDR3 nucleotides: TGTGCCAGCTCACCCCAAATACAGGGGAACACTGAAGCTTTCTTT.